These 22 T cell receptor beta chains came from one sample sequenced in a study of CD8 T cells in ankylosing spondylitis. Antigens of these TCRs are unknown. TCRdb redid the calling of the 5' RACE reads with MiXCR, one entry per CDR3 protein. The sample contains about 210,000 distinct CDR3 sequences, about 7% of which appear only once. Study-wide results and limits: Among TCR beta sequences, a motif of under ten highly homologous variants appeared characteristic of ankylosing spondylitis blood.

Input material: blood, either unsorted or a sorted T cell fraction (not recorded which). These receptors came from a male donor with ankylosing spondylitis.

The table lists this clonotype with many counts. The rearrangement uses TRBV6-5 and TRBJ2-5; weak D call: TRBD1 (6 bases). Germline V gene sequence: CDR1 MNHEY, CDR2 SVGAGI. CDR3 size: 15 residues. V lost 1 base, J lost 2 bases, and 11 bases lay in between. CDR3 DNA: TGTGCCAGCAGTTACTATAGGACAGAGCAAGAGACCCAGTACTTC. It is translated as CASSYYRTEQETQYF.

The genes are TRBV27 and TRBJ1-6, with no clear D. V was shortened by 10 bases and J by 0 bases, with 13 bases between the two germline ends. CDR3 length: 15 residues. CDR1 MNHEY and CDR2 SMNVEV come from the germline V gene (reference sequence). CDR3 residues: CATGLQSSYNSPLHF. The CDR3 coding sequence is TGTGCCACCGGCCTACAGAGCTCCTATAATTCACCCCTCCACTTT.

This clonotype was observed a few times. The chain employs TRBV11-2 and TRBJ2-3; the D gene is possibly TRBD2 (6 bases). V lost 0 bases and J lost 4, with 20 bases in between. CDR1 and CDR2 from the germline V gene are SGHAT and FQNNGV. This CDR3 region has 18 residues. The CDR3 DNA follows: TGTGCCAGCAGCTTAGAGATCCGTGGCGGAGGAGGGGCAGATACGCAGTATTTT. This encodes CASSLEIRGGGGADTQYF.

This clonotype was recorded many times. CDR3 in DNA: TGTGCCAGCAGTTCACGGACGCGGAGCTCCTACAATGAGCAGTTCTTC. This encodes CASSSRTRSSYNEQFF. V usage is TRBV27 and J usage is TRBJ2-1; D gene ambiguous. The CDR3 runs to 16 residues. The V gene lost 4 bases and the J gene lost 0 bases, with 13 bases spanning the gap. Looked up from germline, CDR1 is MNHEY and CDR2 is SMNVEV (reference sequence).

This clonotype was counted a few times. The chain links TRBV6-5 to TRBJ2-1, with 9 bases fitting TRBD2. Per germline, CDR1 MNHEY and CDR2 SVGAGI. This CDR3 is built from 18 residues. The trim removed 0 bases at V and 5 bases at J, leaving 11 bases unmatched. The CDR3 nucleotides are TGTGCCAGCAGTTACTCAGTTGGGTTAGCGGGAGTCCACAATGAGCAGTTCTTC. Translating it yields CASSYSVGLAGVHNEQFF.

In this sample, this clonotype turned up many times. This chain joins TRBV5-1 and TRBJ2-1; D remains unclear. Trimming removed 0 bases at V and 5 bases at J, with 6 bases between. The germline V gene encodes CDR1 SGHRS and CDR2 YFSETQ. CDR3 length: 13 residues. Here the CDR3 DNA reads TGCGCCAGCAGCTTGGCACTTAACAATGAGCAGTTCTTC. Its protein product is CASSLALNNEQFF.

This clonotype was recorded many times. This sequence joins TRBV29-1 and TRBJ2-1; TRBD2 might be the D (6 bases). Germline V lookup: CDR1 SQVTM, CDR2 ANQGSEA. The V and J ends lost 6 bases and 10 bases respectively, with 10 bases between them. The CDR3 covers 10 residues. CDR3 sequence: CSVPGREQFF. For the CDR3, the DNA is TGCAGCGTACCAGGGAGGGAGCAGTTCTTC.

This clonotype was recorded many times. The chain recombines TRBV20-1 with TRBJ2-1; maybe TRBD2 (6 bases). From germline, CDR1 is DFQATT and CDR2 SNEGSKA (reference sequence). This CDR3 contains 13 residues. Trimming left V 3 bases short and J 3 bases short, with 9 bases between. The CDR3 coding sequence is TGCAGTGCTAGTAGCGGATACTACAATGAGCAGTTCTTC. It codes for CSASSGYYNEQFF.

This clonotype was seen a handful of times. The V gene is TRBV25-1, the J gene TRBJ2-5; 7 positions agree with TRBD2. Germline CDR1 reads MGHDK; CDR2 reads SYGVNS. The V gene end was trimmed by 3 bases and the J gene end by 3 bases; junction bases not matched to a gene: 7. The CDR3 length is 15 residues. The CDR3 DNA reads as TGTGCCAGCAGTGAGGGGTTTGGGGGGGAAGAGACCCAGTACTTC. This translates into CASSEGFGGEETQYF. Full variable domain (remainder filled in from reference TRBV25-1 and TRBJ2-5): EADIYQTPRYLVIGTGKKITLECSQTMGHDKMYWYQQDPGMELHLIHYSYGVNSTEKGDLSSESTVSRIRTEHFPLTLESARPSHTSQYLCASSEGFGGEETQYFGPGTRLLVL.

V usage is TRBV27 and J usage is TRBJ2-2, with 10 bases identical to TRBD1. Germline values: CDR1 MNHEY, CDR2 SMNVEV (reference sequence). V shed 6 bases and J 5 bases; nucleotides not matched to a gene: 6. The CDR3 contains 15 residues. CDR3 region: CASSSDRGWTGELFF. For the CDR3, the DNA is TGTGCCAGCAGCTCGGACAGGGGGTGGACCGGGGAGCTGTTTTTT.

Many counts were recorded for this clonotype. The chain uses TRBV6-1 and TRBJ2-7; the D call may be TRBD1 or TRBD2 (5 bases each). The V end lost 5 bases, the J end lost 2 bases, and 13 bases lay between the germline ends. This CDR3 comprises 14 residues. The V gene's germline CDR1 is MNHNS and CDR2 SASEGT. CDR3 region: CASSQAGAPYEQYF. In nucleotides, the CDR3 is TGTGCCAGCAGTCAGGCCGGGGCGCCCTACGAGCAGTACTTC.

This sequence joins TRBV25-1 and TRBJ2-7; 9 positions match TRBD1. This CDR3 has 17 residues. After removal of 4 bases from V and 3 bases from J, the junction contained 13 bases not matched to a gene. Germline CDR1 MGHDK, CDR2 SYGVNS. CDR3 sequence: CASSGQTRTGAGYEQYF. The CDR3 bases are TGTGCCAGCAGTGGCCAAACCCGGACAGGGGCGGGCTACGAGCAGTACTTC.

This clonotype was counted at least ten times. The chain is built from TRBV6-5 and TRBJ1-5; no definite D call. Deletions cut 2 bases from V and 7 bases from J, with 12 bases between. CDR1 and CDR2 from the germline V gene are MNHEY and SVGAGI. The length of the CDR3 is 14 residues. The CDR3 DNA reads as TGTGCCAGCAGTTACAGGAAATCGGGCCAGCCCCAGCATTTT. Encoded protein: CASSYRKSGQPQHF.

The CDR3 DNA follows: TGTGCCAGCAGCCCCTTTTCAAAGAGTGGGACTGAAGCTTTCTTT. Its translation is CASSPFSKSGTEAFF. V gene TRBV4-2 combines with J gene TRBJ1-1; D is ambiguous. Trimming left V 4 bases short and J 5 bases short, with 17 bases between. CDR1 is LGHNA, CDR2 YNFKEQ, per germline. The CDR3 runs 15 residues.

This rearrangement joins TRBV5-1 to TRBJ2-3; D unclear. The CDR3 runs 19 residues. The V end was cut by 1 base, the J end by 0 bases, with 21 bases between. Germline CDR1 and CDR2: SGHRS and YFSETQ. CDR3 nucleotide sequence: TGCGCCAGCAGCTTGTATCTCTGGAACGTCCAGACTAGCACAGATACGCAGTATTTT. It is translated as CASSLYLWNVQTSTDTQYF.

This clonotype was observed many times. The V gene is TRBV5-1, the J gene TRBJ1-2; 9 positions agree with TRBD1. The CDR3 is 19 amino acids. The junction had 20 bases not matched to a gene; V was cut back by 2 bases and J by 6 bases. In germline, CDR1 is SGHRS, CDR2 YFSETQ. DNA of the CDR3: TGCGCCAGCAGCTTTTTCCACACGGACAGGGGCGACCCCGCGGATGGCTACACCTTC. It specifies CASSFFHTDRGDPADGYTF.

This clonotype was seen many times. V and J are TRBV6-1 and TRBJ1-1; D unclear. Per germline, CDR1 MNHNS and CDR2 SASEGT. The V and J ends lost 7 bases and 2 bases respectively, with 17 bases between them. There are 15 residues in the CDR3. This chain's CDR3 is CASIFPHGPNTEAFF. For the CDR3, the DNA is TGTGCCAGCATATTCCCACACGGTCCAAACACTGAAGCTTTCTTT.

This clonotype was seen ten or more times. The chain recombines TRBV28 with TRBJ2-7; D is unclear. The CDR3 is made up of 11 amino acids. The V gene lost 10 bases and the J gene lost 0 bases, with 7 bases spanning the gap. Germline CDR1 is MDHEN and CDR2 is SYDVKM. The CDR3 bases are TGTGCCACCTACAACTCCTACGAGCAGTACTTC. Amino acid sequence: CATYNSYEQYF.

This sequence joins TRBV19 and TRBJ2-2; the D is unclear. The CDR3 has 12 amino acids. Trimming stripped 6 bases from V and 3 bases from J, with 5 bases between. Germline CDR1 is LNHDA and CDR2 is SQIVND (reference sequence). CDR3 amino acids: CASRTDTGELFF. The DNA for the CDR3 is TGTGCCAGTAGAACAGACACCGGGGAGCTGTTTTTT.

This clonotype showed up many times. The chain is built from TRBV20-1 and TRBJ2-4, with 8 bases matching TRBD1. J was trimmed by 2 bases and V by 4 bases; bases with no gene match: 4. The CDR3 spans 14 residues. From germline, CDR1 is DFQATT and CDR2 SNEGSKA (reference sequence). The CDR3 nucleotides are TGCAGTGCTAACAGGGGGGTGACCAAAAACATTCAGTACTTC. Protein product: CSANRGVTKNIQYF.

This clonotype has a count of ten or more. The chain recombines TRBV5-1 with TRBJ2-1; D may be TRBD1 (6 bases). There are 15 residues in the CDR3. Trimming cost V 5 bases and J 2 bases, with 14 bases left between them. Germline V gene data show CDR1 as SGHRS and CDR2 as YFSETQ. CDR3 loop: CASRLSGTTYNEQFF. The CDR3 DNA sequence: TGCGCCAGCAGACTATCCGGGACAACCTACAATGAGCAGTTCTTC.

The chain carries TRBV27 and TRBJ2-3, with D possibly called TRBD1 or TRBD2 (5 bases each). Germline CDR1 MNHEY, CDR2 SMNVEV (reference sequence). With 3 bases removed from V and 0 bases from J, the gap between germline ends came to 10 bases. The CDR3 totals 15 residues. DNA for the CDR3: TGTGCCAGCAGTTTCGGGGCATCAAGCACAGATACGCAGTATTTT. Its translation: CASSFGASSTDTQYF.